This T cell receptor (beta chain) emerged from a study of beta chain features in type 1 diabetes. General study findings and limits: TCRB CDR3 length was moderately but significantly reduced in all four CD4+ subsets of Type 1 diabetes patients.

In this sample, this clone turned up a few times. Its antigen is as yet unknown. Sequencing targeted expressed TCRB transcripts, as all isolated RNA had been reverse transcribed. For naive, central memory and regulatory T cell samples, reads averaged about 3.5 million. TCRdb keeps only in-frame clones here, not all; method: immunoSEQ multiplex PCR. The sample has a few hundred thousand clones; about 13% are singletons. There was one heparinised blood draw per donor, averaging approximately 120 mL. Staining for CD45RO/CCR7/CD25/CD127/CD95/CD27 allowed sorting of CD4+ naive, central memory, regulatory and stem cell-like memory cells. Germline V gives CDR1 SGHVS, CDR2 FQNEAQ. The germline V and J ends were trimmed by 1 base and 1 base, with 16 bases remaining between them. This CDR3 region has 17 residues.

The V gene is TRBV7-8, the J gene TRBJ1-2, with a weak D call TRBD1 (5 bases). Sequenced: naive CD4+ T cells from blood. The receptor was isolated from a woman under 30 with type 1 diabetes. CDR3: CASSLVVTVTFNYGYTF. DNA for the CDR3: TGTGCCAGCAGCTTAGTGGTGACAGTTACCTTTAACTATGGCTACACCTTC.